Listed here are 12 T cell receptor beta chains from one sample, sequenced in a study of spatial heterogeneity in lung cancer. Whole-study findings and limits: For expanded intratumoral alpha and beta TCRs, counts tracked tumor mutation counts.

The sample's time point: sample taken at primary tumor resection. These receptors have no known antigen. MiXCR, run by TCRdb on the 5' RACE reads, gives a single entry per CDR3 protein. The sample lists 20,000 to 25,000 distinct CDR3 sequences, about 6% occurring once. The sequenced sample was lung tumor tissue, obtained at surgery. All receptors derive from a male donor with early-stage non-small cell lung cancer.

There are many counts of this clonotype. The rearrangement links TRBV12-3 or TRBV12-4 to TRBJ2-1, with D possibly matching TRBD2 (5 bases). V was trimmed by 5 bases and J by 9 bases, leaving 14 bases between them. The CDR3 totals 13 residues. CDR3 sequence (DNA): TGTGCCAGCAGTCCCTCTAGCTCCGGTGAGCAGTTCTTC. It is translated as CASSPSSSGEQFF.

Relative to its sample, this clonotype is medium-sized. The chain carries TRBV7-2 and TRBJ1-5; D may be TRBD1 (5 bases). The V end was cut by 0 bases, the J end by 7 bases, with 13 bases between. The length of the CDR3 is 15 residues. The germline V gene has CDR1 SGHTA and CDR2 FQGNSA. The CDR3 sequence is CASSLAATGGQPQHF. CDR3 bases: TGTGCCAGCAGCTTAGCGGCCACGGGGGGACAGCCCCAGCATTTT.

In its sample, this clonotype was seen many times. The V gene is TRBV28, the J gene TRBJ1-2; no reliable D call. The CDR3 sequence is 12 residues long. Germline lookup yields CDR1 MDHEN and CDR2 SYDVKM. V was pared by 6 bases and J by 8 bases, with 13 bases between. CDR3 region: CASRAGSGGYTF. The CDR3 bases are TGTGCCAGCAGGGCAGGTTCAGGAGGCTACACCTTC.

This clonotype showed up many times. The V and J genes are TRBV27 and TRBJ1-2, with 10 bases matching TRBD1. Losses at the gene ends were 4 bases for V and 8 bases for J; bases not matched to a gene: 4. The length of the CDR3 is 13 residues. Looked up from germline, CDR1 is MNHEY and CDR2 is SMNVEV (reference sequence). The CDR3 loop reads CASSWGQGNGYTF. CDR3 DNA sequence: TGTGCCAGCAGTTGGGGACAGGGGAACGGCTACACCTTC.

This clonotype was picked up many times. The chain has TRBV2 and TRBJ2-3; 9 bases fit TRBD1. This CDR3 region has 15 residues. The junction had 7 bases not matched to a gene; V was cut back by 6 bases and J by 3 bases. Germline assignment: CDR1 SNHLY and CDR2 FYNNEI. The CDR3 loop reads CASSSGQGRTDTQYF. In DNA, the CDR3 is TGTGCCAGCAGCTCGGGACAGGGTCGGACAGATACGCAGTATTTT.

The rearrangement joins TRBV29-1 to TRBJ2-3; 12 bases align to TRBD2. Germline V lookup: CDR1 SQVTM, CDR2 ANQGSEA. V dropped 7 bases and J dropped 2; count of bases not matched to a gene: 4. The CDR3 length is 14 residues. The CDR3 DNA reads TGCAGCGCTAGCGGGGGGGTAGCCACAGATACGCAGTATTTT. Residues: CSASGGVATDTQYF.

The table lists this clonotype with many counts. This chain uses TRBV9 with TRBJ2-3; D unresolved. V dropped 7 bases and J dropped 4 bases, with 7 bases sitting between them. This CDR3 spans 11 amino acids. Germline V gene sequence: CDR1 SGDLS, CDR2 YYNGEE. The CDR3 here is CASGGADTQYF. In DNA, the CDR3 is TGTGCCAGCGGCGGCGCAGATACGCAGTATTTT.

This chain connects TRBV28 to TRBJ2-5; no clear D gene. From germline, CDR1 is MDHEN and CDR2 SYDVKM. The V end lost 4 bases, the J end lost 13 bases, and 13 bases lay between the germline ends. The CDR3 is 11 residues long. The CDR3 DNA reads as TGTGCCAGCAGTTCAAACTCGGCCCCGTACTTC. Its protein product is CASSSNSAPYF.

This clonotype was seen many times. The genes are TRBV3-1 and TRBJ1-1; a possible D gene is TRBD1 (6 bases). In germline, CDR1 is LGHDT, CDR2 YNNKEL (reference sequence). V was cut by 5 bases and J by 5 bases, with 15 bases left in between. The CDR3 loop spans 14 amino acids. The CDR3 is CASSTSGGFTEAFF. The CDR3, as DNA: TGTGCCAGCAGCACCTCCGGGGGCTTTACTGAAGCTTTCTTT.

This clonotype appeared a few times. This chain joins TRBV27 and TRBJ1-1, with D possibly matching TRBD1 (6 bases). V gave up 7 bases and J gave up 1 base, with 16 bases separating them. CDR3 length: 15 residues. Germline CDR1 is MNHEY and CDR2 is SMNVEV (reference sequence). In DNA, the CDR3 is TGTGCCAGCATTAGGGGGGCGTTAGGGAACACTGAAGCTTTCTTT. Translated, it gives CASIRGALGNTEAFF.

At least ten counts were recorded for this clonotype. The chain links TRBV5-6 to TRBJ2-7, with 8 bases aligning to TRBD2. The germline CDR1 and CDR2 sequences are SGHDT and YYEEEE. The CDR3 sequence is 11 residues long. Trimming cost V 0 bases and J 11 bases; bases outside gene matches: 1. This chain's CDR3 is CASSLGRGEYF. The CDR3 DNA sequence: TGTGCCAGCAGCTTGGGGCGGGGGGAGTACTTC.

This clonotype was detected only a few times. The chain is built from TRBV2 and TRBJ2-2; no definite D call. The CDR3 totals 16 residues. Germline V lookup: CDR1 SNHLY, CDR2 FYNNEI. V dropped 4 bases and J dropped 2 bases, with 14 bases sitting between them. For the CDR3, the DNA is TGTGCCAGCAGTGGCAGAAGAGTATCTAACACCGGGGAGCTGTTTTTT. This sequence encodes CASSGRRVSNTGELFF.